This T cell receptor (beta chain) was obtained from a study of T cells in Graves' hyperthyroidism and ophthalmopathy. This clonotype was counted a single time. Recently diagnosed hyperthyroidism of less than 2 months' duration affected patients aged 18 to 65. It was RNA transcripts that yielded the amplified TCR beta CDR3 regions. An initial round of RT-PCR targeting the TCR CDR3 relied on the HTBI primer set. TCRdb analysed the multiplex PCR reads with MiXCR anew, one entry per CDR3 protein. The sample records approximately 640,000 distinct CDR3 sequences, approximately 15% being singletons. The CDR3 length is 16 residues. After removal of 4 bases from V and 5 bases from J, the junction contained 8 bases not matched to a gene. CDR1 is SGDLS, CDR2 YYNGEE, per germline.

The receptor comes from a man aged 45-60 years with Graves' hyperthyroidism. The chain uses TRBV9 and TRBJ2-1, with TRBD2 matching 11 bases. Material: blood. This CDR3 reads CASSRIGLAGNNEQFF. The CDR3 DNA reads TGTGCCAGCAGCCGGATTGGACTAGCGGGTAACAATGAGCAGTTCTTC. Full variable domain (missing parts from reference TRBV9 and TRBJ2-1): DSGVTQTPKHLITATGQRVTLRCSPRSGDLSVYWYQQSLDQGLQFLIQYYNGEERAKGNILERFSAQQFPDLHSELNLSSLELGDSALYFCASSRIGLAGNNEQFFGPGTRLTVL.